Below, one TCR beta chain is given with its context. Antigen: not known. This sample stems from a study of Graves' ophthalmopathy and Graves' hyperthyroidism. General study points: Ophthalmopathy progression prediction by the model yielded a sensitivity of 70.59% and a specificity of about 72%.

Transcripts of RNA were the source for amplifying TCR beta CDR3 regions. Amplification began with first-round RT-PCR using HTBI primers, then second-round multiplex PCR was performed. MiXCR was run by TCRdb on the multiplex PCR reads, yielding one entry per CDR3 protein. The table has about 640,000 distinct CDR3 sequences, roughly 41% seen once. The CDR3 runs 10 residues. The V end lost 3 bases, the J end lost 12 bases, and 8 bases lay between the germline ends. The germline V gene has CDR1 SQVTM and CDR2 ANQGSEA. The TCR was taken from an adult man with Graves' ophthalmopathy. Sequencing was carried out using peripheral blood. The chain employs TRBV29-1 and TRBJ1-4; D not certain. This CDR3 reads CSVEGEELFF. CDR3 coding DNA: TGCAGCGTTGAGGGCGAGGAACTGTTTTTT.